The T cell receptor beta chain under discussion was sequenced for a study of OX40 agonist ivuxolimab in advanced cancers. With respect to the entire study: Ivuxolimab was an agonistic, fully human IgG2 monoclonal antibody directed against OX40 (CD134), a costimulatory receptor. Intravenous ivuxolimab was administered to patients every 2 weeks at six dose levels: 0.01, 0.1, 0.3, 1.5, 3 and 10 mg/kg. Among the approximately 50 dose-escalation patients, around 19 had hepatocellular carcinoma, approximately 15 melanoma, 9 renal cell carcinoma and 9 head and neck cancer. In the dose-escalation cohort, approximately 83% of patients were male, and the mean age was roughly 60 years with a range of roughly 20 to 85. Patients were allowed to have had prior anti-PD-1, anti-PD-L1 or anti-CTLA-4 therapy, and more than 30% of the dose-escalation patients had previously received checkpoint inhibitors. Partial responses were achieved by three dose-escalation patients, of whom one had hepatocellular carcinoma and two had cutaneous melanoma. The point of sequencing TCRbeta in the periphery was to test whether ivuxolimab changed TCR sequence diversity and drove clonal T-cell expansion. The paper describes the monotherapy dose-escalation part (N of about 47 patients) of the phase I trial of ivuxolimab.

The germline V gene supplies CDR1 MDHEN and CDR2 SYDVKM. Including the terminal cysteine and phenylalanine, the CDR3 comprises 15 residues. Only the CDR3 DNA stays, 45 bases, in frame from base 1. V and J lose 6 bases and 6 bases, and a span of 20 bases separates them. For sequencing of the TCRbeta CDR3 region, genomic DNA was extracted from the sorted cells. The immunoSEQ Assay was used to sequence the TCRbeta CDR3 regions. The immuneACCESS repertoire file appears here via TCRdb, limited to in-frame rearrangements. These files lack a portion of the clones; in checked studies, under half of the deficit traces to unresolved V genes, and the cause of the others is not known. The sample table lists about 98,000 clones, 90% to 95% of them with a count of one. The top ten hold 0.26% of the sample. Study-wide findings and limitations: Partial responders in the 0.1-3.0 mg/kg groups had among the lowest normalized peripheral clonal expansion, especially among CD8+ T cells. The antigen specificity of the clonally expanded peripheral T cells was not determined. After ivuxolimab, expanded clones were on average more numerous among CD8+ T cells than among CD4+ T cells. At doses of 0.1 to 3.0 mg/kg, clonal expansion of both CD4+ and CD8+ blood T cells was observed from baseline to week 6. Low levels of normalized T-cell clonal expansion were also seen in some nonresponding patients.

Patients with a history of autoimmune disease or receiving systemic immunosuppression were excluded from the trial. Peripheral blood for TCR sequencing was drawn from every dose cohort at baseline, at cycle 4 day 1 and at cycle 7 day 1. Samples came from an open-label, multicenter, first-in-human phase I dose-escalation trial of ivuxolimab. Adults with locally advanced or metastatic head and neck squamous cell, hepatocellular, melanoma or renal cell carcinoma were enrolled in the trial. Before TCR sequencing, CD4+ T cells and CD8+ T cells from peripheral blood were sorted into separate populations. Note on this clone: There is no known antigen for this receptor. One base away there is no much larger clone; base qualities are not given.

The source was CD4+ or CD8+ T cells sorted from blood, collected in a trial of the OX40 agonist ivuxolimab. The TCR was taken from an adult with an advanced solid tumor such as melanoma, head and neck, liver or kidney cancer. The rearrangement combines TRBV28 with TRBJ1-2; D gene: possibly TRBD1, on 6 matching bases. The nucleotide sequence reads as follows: TGTGCCAGCAGACCCCCCAAAGGGGGGCAGCATGGCTACACCTTC. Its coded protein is CASRPPKGGQHGYTF.